Following are 25 T cell receptor beta chains from one sample sequenced in a study of blood T cells in healthy people across ages. The use of a sample-barcoded 5' primer and a J-beta primer mix characterized a second PCR of about 7 to 12 cycles. A single record per CDR3 protein comes from TCRdb applying MiXCR to the 5' RACE reads. Of approximately 780,000 distinct CDR3 sequences listed, roughly 25% are singletons. The sample also formed part of further work on T cells of mothers and their children.

Source material: blood. Receptors originate from a boy aged 5-17 years in good health.

Points on this clonotype: One end of the junction does not line up with germline, which may come from a read error. V gene TRBV27 combines with J gene TRBJ2-5, with a possible D match to TRBD1 (5 bases). The J call may be wrong; the DNA end is better matched by TRBJ2-7. Per the germline V gene, CDR1 is MNHEY and CDR2 is SMNVEV (reference sequence). The CDR3 is 16 amino acids. CDR3 region: CATSFSQGQVNYEQYF. The CDR3, as DNA: TGTGCCACCAGTTTCTCCCAGGGTCAGGTGAACTACGAGCAGTACTTC.

V is TRBV9 and J is TRBJ1-6; a possible D gene is TRBD1 (5 bases). CDR3 size: 14 residues. Germline V gene sequence: CDR1 SGDLS, CDR2 YYNGEE. Trimming took off 4 bases at V and 10 bases at J, with 15 bases between the two ends. Here the CDR3 reads CASSSPTDESPLHF. In nucleotides, the CDR3 is TGTGCCAGCAGCTCGCCGACAGACGAATCACCCCTCCACTTT.

The chain combines TRBV4-2 with TRBJ1-4; a possible D gene is TRBD1 (5 bases). The CDR3 is 15 residues long. The germline V and J ends were trimmed by 0 bases and 6 bases, with 11 bases remaining between them. In germline, CDR1 is LGHNA, CDR2 YNFKEQ. Here the CDR3 reads CASSQDGGADEKLFF. The CDR3 DNA follows: TGTGCCAGCAGCCAAGATGGGGGTGCGGATGAAAAACTGTTTTTT.

The table lists this clonotype with a few counts. The gene calls are TRBV7-8 and TRBJ1-1; D is unclear. The CDR3 totals 13 residues. CDR1 is SGHVS, CDR2 FQNEAQ, per germline. V lost 0 bases to trimming and J lost 4 bases, with 6 bases between them. The CDR3 DNA sequence: TGTGCCAGCAGCTTAGCGGGTTTCACTGAAGCTTTCTTT. Amino acid sequence: CASSLAGFTEAFF.

This clonotype came up once. The genes are TRBV6-1 and TRBJ1-2; 7 positions match TRBD1. The trim removed 5 bases at V and 4 bases at J, leaving 10 bases unmatched. This CDR3 comprises 15 residues. Germline V lookup: CDR1 MNHNS, CDR2 SASEGT. Here the CDR3 DNA reads TGTGCCAGCAGTAAACGACAGGGAAAGGGCTATGGCTACACCTTC. It codes for CASSKRQGKGYGYTF.

This clonotype was counted once. V is TRBV3-1 and J is TRBJ2-6, with unresolved D. Trimming left V 5 bases short and J 0 bases short, with 8 bases between. Germline CDR1 reads LGHDT; CDR2 reads YNNKEL (reference sequence). This CDR3 region has 15 residues. As DNA, the CDR3 is TGTGCCAGCAGCTCCCAGTACTCTGGGGCCAACGTCCTGACTTTC. Protein product: CASSSQYSGANVLTF.

This clonotype showed up just a few times. The V gene is TRBV20-1, the J gene TRBJ2-1; the match to TRBD2 covers 10 bases. Per germline, CDR1 DFQATT and CDR2 SNEGSKA (reference sequence). This CDR3 comprises 16 residues. The V segment lost 1 base and the J segment 1 base; nucleotides outside the gene matches: 4. This CDR3 reads CSARVRLAGSYNEQFF. Here the CDR3 DNA reads TGCAGTGCTAGAGTCCGACTAGCGGGTTCCTACAATGAGCAGTTCTTC.

This rearrangement joins TRBV11-2 to TRBJ2-3; 10 nucleotides align to TRBD2. The germline CDR1 and CDR2 sequences are SGHAT and FQNNGV. This CDR3 is built from 16 residues. With 4 bases clipped from V and 5 bases from J, the junction kept 9 bases outside the gene matches. CDR3 region: CASSSASGGGGDTQYF. Here the CDR3 DNA reads TGTGCCAGCAGCTCAGCTAGCGGGGGAGGTGGAGATACGCAGTATTTT.

J is TRBJ2-5 and V is TRBV20-1; tentative D call: TRBD2 (6 bases). Trimming removed 5 bases from V and 5 bases from J, with 15 bases in between. The CDR3 consists of 13 residues. Looked up from germline, CDR1 is DFQATT and CDR2 is SNEGSKA (reference sequence). The CDR3 here is CSAPNRGRETQYF. CDR3 sequence (DNA): TGCAGTGCTCCTAACCGAGGGAGGGAGACCCAGTACTTC.

The chain employs TRBV9 and TRBJ2-3; no firm D call. Trimming shortened V by 2 bases and J by 5 bases, and 3 bases separated the two germline ends. The CDR3 has 11 residues. Germline lookup yields CDR1 SGDLS and CDR2 YYNGEE. The CDR3 DNA sequence: TGTGCCAGCAGCGTTCAAGATACGCAGTATTTT. It codes for CASSVQDTQYF. Based on the CDR3 plus reference TRBV9 and TRBJ2-3, the full variable domain is DSGVTQTPKHLITATGQRVTLRCSPRSGDLSVYWYQQSLDQGLQFLIQYYNGEERAKGNILERFSAQQFPDLHSELNLSSLELGDSALYFCASSVQDTQYFGPGTRLTVL.

A few counts support this clonotype. The chain is built from TRBV15 and TRBJ2-5; TRBD2 is a possible D gene (5 bases). TRBJ2-1 matches the DNA end more closely, so the J call is doubtful. The germline V gene has CDR1 LNHNV and CDR2 YYDKDF (reference sequence). CDR3 length: 13 residues. The CDR3, as DNA: TGTGCCACCGCAGGCGGGTCGAACAATGAGCAGTTCTTC. This gives the protein CATAGGSNNEQFF.

V gene TRBV4-1 combines with J gene TRBJ1-4, with TRBD1 matching over 7 bases. V was pared by 4 bases and J by 0 bases, with 11 bases of the junction left unmatched. The CDR3 totals 18 residues. Germline V gene data show CDR1 as MGHRA and CDR2 as YSYEKL. The CDR3 DNA reads as TGCGCCAGCAGCCCACCATACGGGGACAGCACAACTAATGAAAAACTGTTTTTT. Translating gives CASSPPYGDSTTNEKLFF.

The chain joins TRBV10-2 to TRBJ1-5; no clear D. Germline V gene sequence: CDR1 WSHSY, CDR2 SAAADI. This CDR3 contains 15 residues. With 4 bases removed from V and 3 bases from J, the gap between germline ends came to 13 bases. The CDR3 region is CASSGGKTANQPQHF. The DNA for the CDR3 is TGCGCCAGCAGTGGGGGAAAGACGGCCAATCAGCCCCAGCATTTT.

This chain joins TRBV27 and TRBJ2-4, with no clear D. The CDR3 sequence is 14 residues long. Trimming left V 5 bases short and J 8 bases short, with 16 bases between. The germline gives CDR1 MNHEY, CDR2 SMNVEV (reference sequence). In DNA form, the CDR3 reads TGTGCCAGCAGTCATAACCCCGGGCCTTACATTCAGTACTTC. It encodes CASSHNPGPYIQYF.

The chain has TRBV29-1 and TRBJ2-2; the D is unclear. From germline, CDR1 is SQVTM and CDR2 ANQGSEA. The CDR3 extends over 12 amino acids. The V end lost 2 bases, the J end lost 8 bases, and 9 bases lay between the germline ends. The CDR3: CSVEQNPGELFF. In DNA, the CDR3 is TGCAGCGTTGAACAGAACCCTGGGGAGCTGTTTTTT.

This clonotype was observed a handful of times. The chain carries TRBV4-1 and TRBJ2-5, with 8 bases identical to TRBD1. Germline V lookup: CDR1 MGHRA, CDR2 YSYEKL. V shed 5 bases, J shed 4 bases, and the junction held 9 bases outside the gene matches. The CDR3 loop spans 15 amino acids. CDR3 sequence (DNA): TGCGCCAGCAGCGATTACAGGGGGAGGTTAGAGACCCAGTACTTC. It encodes CASSDYRGRLETQYF.

This clonotype was picked up a small number of times. The chain carries TRBV13 and TRBJ1-6; D is unresolved. In germline, CDR1 is PRHDT, CDR2 FYEKMQ (reference sequence). The V gene lost 4 bases and the J gene lost 10 bases, with 14 bases spanning the gap. The CDR3 contains 14 residues. CDR3 in DNA: TGTGCCAGCAGCTATAGTGGTTTTGGCTCACCCCTCCACTTT. Amino acids: CASSYSGFGSPLHF.

The chain carries TRBV6-5 and TRBJ2-5; 8 nucleotides line up with TRBD1. The end of the DNA is better explained by TRBJ2-7, so the J call may be wrong. CDR3 length equals 18 residues. CDR1 is MNHEY and CDR2 is SVGAGI in the germline V gene. The CDR3 loop is CASSYSIIRQGASYEQYF. CDR3 nucleotide sequence: TGTGCCAGCAGTTACTCGATAATAAGGCAGGGGGCCTCCTACGAGCAGTACTTC.

The V and J genes are TRBV3-1 and TRBJ2-5, with a possible D match to TRBD2 (5 bases). Germline V gene sequence: CDR1 LGHDT, CDR2 YNNKEL (reference sequence). V dropped 1 base and J dropped 1 base, with 13 bases sitting between them. This CDR3 is 16 amino acids long. CDR3 amino acids: CASSQGKRAGQETQYF. The CDR3 nucleotides are TGTGCCAGCAGCCAAGGGAAGAGGGCCGGCCAAGAGACCCAGTACTTC.

J is TRBJ2-7 and V is TRBV6-1, with D perhaps TRBD1 (6 bases). CDR1 is MNHNS and CDR2 is SASEGT in the germline V gene. The length of the CDR3 is 12 residues. The V end was cut by 8 bases, the J end by 6 bases, with 14 bases between. Here the CDR3 reads CASGKTGLEQYF. The CDR3 DNA is TGTGCCAGCGGGAAAACAGGGCTCGAGCAGTACTTC.

The V gene is TRBV5-1, the J gene TRBJ1-4; 8 bases are a match to TRBD1. CDR3 length: 15 amino acids. Germline V CDR1 and CDR2: SGHRS, YFSETQ. Losses at the gene ends were 0 bases for V and 6 bases for J; bases not matched to a gene: 4. In nucleotides, the CDR3 is TGCGCCAGCAGCTTGGGGACAGGGAGGGATGAAAAACTGTTTTTT. The encoded protein is CASSLGTGRDEKLFF.

The rearrangement joins TRBV20-1 to TRBJ2-5; 11 bases agree with TRBD1. The DNA end is a closer match to TRBJ2-7, so the J assignment may be wrong. This CDR3 is built from 16 residues. CDR1 and CDR2 from the germline V gene are DFQATT and SNEGSKA (reference sequence). CDR3 nucleotide sequence: TGCAGTGCCCAGGGACAGGGGGGCAAGAGCTCCTACGAGCAGTACTTC. Its protein product is CSAQGQGGKSSYEQYF.

The chain uses TRBV12-3 or TRBV12-4 and TRBJ1-6, with a possible D match to TRBD1 (5 bases). Trimming cost V 5 bases and J 10 bases, with 12 bases left between them. The CDR3 loop spans 13 amino acids. The CDR3 sequence: CASSLTPGSPLHF. CDR3 DNA sequence: TGTGCCAGCAGTCTTACCCCAGGGTCACCCCTCCACTTT.

V usage is TRBV12-3 or TRBV12-4 and J usage is TRBJ2-2; D is possibly TRBD1 or TRBD2 (6 bases each). Deletions cut 4 bases from V and 7 bases from J, with 13 bases between. The length of the CDR3 is 14 residues. The CDR3 nucleotides read TGTGCCAGCAGTTCGACGGAGGGGGGCGGGGAGCTGTTTTTT. Its translation: CASSSTEGGGELFF.

This clonotype has just a few counts. The chain employs TRBV3-1 and TRBJ2-5, with 7 bases lining up with TRBD1. The germline CDR1 and CDR2 sequences are LGHDT and YNNKEL (reference sequence). The CDR3 has 14 residues. V lost 3 bases, J lost 3 bases, and 4 bases stayed unmatched. The CDR3 is CASSQPTGEETQYF. The CDR3 region has the DNA TGTGCCAGCAGCCAGCCCACAGGGGAAGAGACCCAGTACTTC.